The source of this TCR beta chain is a study of T cells after yellow fever vaccination. TCRdb analysed the 5' RACE reads with MiXCR anew, one entry per CDR3 protein. This sample has around 360,000 distinct CDR3 sequences, with around 10% found just once. Germline V gives CDR1 LGHNT, CDR2 FRNRAP. The CDR3 totals 15 residues. V was pared by 1 base and J by 4 bases, with 11 bases between. This sequence originates from a man aged 18 to 30 who received the YFV17D yellow fever vaccine. V usage is TRBV12-5 and J usage is TRBJ1-5; weak D call: TRBD1 (5 bases). Specimen: PBMCs, collected on the day of the first yellow fever vaccination. CDR3 region: CASGLAGFLNQPQHF. DNA for the CDR3: TGTGCTAGTGGTTTGGCAGGGTTTTTGAATCAGCCCCAGCATTTT. Full variable domain (rest looked up from reference TRBV12-5 and TRBJ1-5): DARVTQTPRHKVTEMGQEVTMRCQPILGHNTVFWYRQTMMQGLELLAYFRNRAPLDDSGMPKDRFSAEMPDATLATLKIQPSEPRDSAVYFCASGLAGFLNQPQHFGDGTRLSIL.